This T cell receptor (beta chain) was identified during a study of human T cells and chemical hapten exposure. At least ten counts were recorded for this clonotype. TCRdb reanalysed the RACE reads using MiXCR and keeps one entry per CDR3 protein. The sample holds around 56,000 distinct CDR3 sequences, 9.9% seen once. Time point specified: pre-sensitization, week 0. Treatment noted: therapeutic diphenylcyclopropenone sensitization with weekly scalp DPC. The donor pool consisted of alopecia patients aged 18 to 70 years, considered suitable for DPC. The clonotype originates from a man aged 40-49 years with alopecia areata. Some clones in this sample may be carry-over from other donors' samples. The sequencing used whole blood, collected in connection with sensitization to the hapten diphenylcyclopropenone (DPC).

The CDR3 sequence is CASSPPRVPGELFF. The CDR3 DNA reads as TGTGCCAGCAGCCCCCCCAGGGTTCCCGGGGAGCTGTTTTTT. The J gene is TRBJ2-2, the V gene TRBV5-6, with a possible D match to TRBD1 (5 bases). V was pared by 4 bases and J by 6 bases, with 13 bases between. The germline V gene encodes CDR1 SGHDT and CDR2 YYEEEE. The CDR3 has 14 amino acids.